Here is one T cell receptor beta chain with its context. Antigen unknown. The CDR3 contains 14 residues. The J segment lost 4 bases and the V segment lost 4 bases, leaving 9 bases of the junction unmatched. Germline-derived CDR1 and CDR2 are SQVTM and ANQGSEA. Constant-region reverse primers amplified full-length variable regions, followed by semi-nested Nested Universal Primer A PCR. TCRdb processed the 5' RACE reads anew with MiXCR; each CDR3 protein has one entry. This table has fewer than 13,000 distinct CDR3 sequences, roughly a sixth appearing once. Tregs were sorted as CD4+CD25+CD127-/low cells. Overall study findings and caveats: Tumor-infiltrating Treg TCR alpha and beta sequences overlapped most with tumor naive CD4+ T cells, then blood naive.

The rearrangement uses TRBV29-1 and TRBJ1-1; 7 nucleotides align to TRBD1. This receptor was taken from a female donor with breast cancer. Material: Tregs sorted from a lymph node. The CDR3 coding sequence is TGCAGCGTTGGAGGGGACAGACCGATCACTGAAGCTTTCTTT. As protein: CSVGGDRPITEAFF.